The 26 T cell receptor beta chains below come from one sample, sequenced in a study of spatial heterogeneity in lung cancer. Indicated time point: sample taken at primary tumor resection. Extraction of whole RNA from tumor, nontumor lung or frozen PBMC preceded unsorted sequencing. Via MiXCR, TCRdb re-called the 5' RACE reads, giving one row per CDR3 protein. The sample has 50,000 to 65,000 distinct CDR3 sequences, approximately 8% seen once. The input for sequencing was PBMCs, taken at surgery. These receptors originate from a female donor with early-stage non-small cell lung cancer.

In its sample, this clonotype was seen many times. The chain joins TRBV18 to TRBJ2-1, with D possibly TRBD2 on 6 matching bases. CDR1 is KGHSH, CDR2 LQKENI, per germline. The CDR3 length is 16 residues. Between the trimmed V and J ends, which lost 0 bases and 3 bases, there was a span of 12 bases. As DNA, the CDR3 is TGTGCCAGCTCACCACCGGGTTCGGGGGTCTACAATGAGCAGTTCTTC. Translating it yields CASSPPGSGVYNEQFF. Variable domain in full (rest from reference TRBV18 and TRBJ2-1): NAGVMQNPRHLVRRRGQEARLRCSPMKGHSHVYWYRQLPEEGLKFMVYLQKENIIDESGMPKERFSAEFPKEGPSILRIQQVVRGDSAAYFCASSPPGSGVYNEQFFGPGTRLTVL.

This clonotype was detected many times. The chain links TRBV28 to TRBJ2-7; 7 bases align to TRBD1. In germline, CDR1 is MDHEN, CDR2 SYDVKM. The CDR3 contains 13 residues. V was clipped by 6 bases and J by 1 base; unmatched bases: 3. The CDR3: CASSWGQSYEQYV. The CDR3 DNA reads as TGTGCCAGCAGCTGGGGACAGTCCTACGAGCAGTACGTC.

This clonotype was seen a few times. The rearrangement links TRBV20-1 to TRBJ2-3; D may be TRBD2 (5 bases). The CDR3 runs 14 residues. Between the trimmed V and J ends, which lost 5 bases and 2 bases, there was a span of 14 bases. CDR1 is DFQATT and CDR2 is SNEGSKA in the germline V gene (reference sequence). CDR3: CSASPLDFTDTQYF. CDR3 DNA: TGCAGTGCTTCTCCCCTGGACTTCACAGATACGCAGTATTTT.

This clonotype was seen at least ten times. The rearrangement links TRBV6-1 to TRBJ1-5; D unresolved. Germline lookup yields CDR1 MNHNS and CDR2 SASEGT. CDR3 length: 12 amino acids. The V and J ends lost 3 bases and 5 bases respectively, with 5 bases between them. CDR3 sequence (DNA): TGTGCCAGCAGTGATGACTATCAGCCCCAGCATTTT. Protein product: CASSDDYQPQHF.

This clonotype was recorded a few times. In nucleotides, the CDR3 is TGTGCCAGCAGCGAAACTAGCGAGTTAAACATTCAGTACTTC. As protein: CASSETSELNIQYF. The rearrangement joins TRBV9 to TRBJ2-4; 7 nucleotides match TRBD2. CDR3 length: 14 amino acids. CDR1 SGDLS and CDR2 YYNGEE come from the germline V gene. Unmatched junction bases numbered 6, after V lost 3 bases and J lost 6 bases.

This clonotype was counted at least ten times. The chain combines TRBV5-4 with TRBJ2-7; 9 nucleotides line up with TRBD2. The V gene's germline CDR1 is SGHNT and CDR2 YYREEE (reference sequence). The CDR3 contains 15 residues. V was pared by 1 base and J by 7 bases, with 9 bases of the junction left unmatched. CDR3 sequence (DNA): TGTGCCAGCAGCTTGTCCGCGGGAGGGCCGGAAGAGCAGTACTTC. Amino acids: CASSLSAGGPEEQYF.

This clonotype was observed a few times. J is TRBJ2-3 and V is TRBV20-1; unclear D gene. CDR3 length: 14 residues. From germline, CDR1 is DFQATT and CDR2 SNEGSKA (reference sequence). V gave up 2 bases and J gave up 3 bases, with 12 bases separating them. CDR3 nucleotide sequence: TGCAGTGCTAGACCCCCCCTGAGGACAGATACGCAGTATTTT. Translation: CSARPPLRTDTQYF.

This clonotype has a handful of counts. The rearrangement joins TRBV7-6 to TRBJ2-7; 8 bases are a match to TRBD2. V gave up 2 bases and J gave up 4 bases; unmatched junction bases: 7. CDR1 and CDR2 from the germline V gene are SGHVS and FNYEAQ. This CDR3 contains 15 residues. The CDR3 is CASSLLTGGQYEQYF. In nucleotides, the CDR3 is TGTGCCAGCAGCTTATTAACGGGGGGGCAATACGAGCAGTACTTC.

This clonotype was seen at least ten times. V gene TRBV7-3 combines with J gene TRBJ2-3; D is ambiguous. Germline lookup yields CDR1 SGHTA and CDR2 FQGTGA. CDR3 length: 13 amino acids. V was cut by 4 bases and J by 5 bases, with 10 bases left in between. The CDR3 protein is CASSSPSVDTQYF. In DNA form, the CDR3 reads TGTGCCAGCAGCTCCCCTTCTGTAGATACGCAGTATTTT.

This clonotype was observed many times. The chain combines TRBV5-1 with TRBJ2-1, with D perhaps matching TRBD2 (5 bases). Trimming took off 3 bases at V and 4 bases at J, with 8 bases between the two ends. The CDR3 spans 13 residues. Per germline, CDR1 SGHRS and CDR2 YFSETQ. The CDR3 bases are TGCGCCAGCAGCTGGACTGGTTACAATGAGCAGTTCTTC. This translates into CASSWTGYNEQFF. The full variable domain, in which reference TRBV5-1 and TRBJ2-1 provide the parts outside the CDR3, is KAGVTQTPRYLIKTRGQQVTLSCSPISGHRSVSWYQQTPGQGLQFLFEYFSETQRNKGNFPGRFSGRQFSNSRSEMNVSTLELGDSALYLCASSWTGYNEQFFGPGTRLTVL.

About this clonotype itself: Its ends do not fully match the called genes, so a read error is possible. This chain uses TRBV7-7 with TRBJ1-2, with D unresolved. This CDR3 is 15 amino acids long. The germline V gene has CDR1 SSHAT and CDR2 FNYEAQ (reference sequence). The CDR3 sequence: CASSPIRGSDYGYTF. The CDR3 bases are TGTGCTAGCAGCCCGATCCGTGGATCCGACTATGGCTACACCTTC.

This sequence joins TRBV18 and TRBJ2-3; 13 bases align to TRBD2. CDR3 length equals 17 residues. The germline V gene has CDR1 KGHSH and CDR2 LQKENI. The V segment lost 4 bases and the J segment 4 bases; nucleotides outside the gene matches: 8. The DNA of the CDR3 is TGTGCCAGCTCACTCGGGACTAGCGGGGCGACCCCAGATACGCAGTATTTT. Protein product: CASSLGTSGATPDTQYF.

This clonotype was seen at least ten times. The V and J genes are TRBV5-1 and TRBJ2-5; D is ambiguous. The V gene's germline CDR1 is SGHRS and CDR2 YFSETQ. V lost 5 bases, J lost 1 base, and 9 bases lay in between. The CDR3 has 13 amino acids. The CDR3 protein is CASRNPTQETQYF. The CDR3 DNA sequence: TGCGCCAGCAGAAACCCCACCCAAGAGACCCAGTACTTC.

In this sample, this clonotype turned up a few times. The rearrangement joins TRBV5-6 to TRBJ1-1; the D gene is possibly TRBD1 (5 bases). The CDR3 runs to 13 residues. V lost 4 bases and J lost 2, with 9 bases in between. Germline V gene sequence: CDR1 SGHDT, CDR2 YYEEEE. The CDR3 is CASSAGHNTEAFF. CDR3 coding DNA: TGTGCCAGCAGCGCCGGACACAACACTGAAGCTTTCTTT.

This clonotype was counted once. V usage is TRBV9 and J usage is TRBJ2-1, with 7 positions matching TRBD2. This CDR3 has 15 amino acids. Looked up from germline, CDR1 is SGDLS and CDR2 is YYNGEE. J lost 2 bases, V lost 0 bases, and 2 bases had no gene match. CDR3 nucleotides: TGTGCCAGCAGCGTAGGCGGGAGTACCTACAATGAGCAGTTCTTC. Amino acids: CASSVGGSTYNEQFF. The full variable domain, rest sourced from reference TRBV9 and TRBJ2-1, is DSGVTQTPKHLITATGQRVTLRCSPRSGDLSVYWYQQSLDQGLQFLIQYYNGEERAKGNILERFSAQQFPDLHSELNLSSLELGDSALYFCASSVGGSTYNEQFFGPGTRLTVL.

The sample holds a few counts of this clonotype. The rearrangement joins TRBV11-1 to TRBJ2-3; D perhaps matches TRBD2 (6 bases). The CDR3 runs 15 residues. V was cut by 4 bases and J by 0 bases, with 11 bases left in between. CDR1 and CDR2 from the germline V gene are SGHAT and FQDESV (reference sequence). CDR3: CASSSREASTDTQYF. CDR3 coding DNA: TGTGCCAGCAGCTCCAGGGAGGCTAGCACAGATACGCAGTATTTT.

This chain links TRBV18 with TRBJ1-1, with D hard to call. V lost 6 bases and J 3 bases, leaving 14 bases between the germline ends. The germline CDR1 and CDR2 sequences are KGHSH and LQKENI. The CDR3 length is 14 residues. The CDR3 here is CASSPTGIHTEAFF. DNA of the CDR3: TGTGCCAGCTCTCCGACGGGGATCCACACTGAAGCTTTCTTT.

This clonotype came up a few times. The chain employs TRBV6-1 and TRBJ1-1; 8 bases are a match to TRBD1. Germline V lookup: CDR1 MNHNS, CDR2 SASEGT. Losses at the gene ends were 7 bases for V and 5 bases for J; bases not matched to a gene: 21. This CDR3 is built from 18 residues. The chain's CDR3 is CASTRIQGALGTGTEAFF. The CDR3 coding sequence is TGTGCCAGCACACGGATCCAGGGGGCCCTGGGAACGGGGACTGAAGCTTTCTTT.

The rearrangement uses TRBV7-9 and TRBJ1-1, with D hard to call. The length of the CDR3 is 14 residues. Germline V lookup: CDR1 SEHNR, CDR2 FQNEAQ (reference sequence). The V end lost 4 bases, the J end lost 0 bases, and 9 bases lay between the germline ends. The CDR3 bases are TGTGCCAGCAGCTCCTCCCCCATGAACACTGAAGCTTTCTTT. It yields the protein CASSSSPMNTEAFF. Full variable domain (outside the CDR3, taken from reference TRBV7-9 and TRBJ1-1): DTGVSQNPRHKITKRGQNVTFRCDPISEHNRLYWYRQTLGQGPEFLTYFQNEAQLEKSRLLSDRFSAERPKGSFSTLEIQRTEQGDSAMYLCASSSSPMNTEAFFGQGTRLTVV.

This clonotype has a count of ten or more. CDR3 protein: CASSPGLAGEGYEQYF. The CDR3, as DNA: TGCGCCAGCAGCCCCGGACTAGCGGGAGAGGGTTACGAGCAGTACTTC. J is TRBJ2-7 and V is TRBV5-1, with TRBD2 matching 13 bases. The CDR3 sequence is 16 residues long. V shed 4 bases, J shed 4 bases, and the junction held 8 bases outside the gene matches. Germline V gene sequence: CDR1 SGHRS, CDR2 YFSETQ.

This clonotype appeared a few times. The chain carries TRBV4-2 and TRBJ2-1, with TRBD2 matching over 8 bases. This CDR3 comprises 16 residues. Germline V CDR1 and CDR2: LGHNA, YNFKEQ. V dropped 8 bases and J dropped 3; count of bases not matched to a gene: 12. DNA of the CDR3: TGTGCCAGCCTGAAGAACCCGACTAGCGACTACAATGAGCAGTTCTTC. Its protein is CASLKNPTSDYNEQFF.

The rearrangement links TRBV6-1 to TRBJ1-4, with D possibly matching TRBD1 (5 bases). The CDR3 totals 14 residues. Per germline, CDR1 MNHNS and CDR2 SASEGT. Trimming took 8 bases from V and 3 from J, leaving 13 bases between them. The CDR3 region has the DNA TGTGCCAGCGGCACAGGTCCGGCTAATGAAAAACTGTTTTTT. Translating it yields CASGTGPANEKLFF.

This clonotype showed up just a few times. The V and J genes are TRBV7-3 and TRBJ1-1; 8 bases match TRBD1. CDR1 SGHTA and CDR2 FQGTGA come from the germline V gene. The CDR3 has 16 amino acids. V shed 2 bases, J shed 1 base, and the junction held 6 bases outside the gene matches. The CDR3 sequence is CASSLAHGTGNTEAFF. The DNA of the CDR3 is TGTGCCAGCAGCTTAGCCCACGGGACAGGGAACACTGAAGCTTTCTTT.

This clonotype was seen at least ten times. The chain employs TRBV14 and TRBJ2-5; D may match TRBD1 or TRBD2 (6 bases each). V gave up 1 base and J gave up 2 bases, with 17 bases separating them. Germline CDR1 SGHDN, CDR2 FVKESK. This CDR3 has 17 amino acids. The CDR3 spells CASSQGLTRGLQETQYF. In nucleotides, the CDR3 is TGTGCCAGCAGCCAAGGCCTCACCCGGGGGCTACAAGAGACCCAGTACTTC.

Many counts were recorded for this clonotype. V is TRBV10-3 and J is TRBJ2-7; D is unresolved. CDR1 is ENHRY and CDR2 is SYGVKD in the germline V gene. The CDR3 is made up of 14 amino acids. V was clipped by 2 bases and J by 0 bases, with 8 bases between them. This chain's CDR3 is CAISESRDSYEQYV. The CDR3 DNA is TGTGCCATCAGTGAGAGTAGAGACTCCTACGAGCAGTACGTC.

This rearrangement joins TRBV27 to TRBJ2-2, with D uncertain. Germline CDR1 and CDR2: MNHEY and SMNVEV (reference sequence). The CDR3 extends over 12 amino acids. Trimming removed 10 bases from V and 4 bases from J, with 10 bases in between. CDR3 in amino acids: CATQRFTGELFF. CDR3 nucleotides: TGTGCCACCCAGAGGTTCACCGGGGAGCTGTTTTTT.